Detailed here is one T cell receptor beta chain. As yet, its antigen is unknown. Per the germline V gene, CDR1 is MDHEN and CDR2 is SYDVKM. The CDR3 has 14 amino acids. Trimming cost V 0 bases and J 4 bases; bases outside gene matches: 1. These data originate in a study of OX40 agonist ivuxolimab in advanced cancers. At the level of the study: The group had a mean age of around 60 years, ranged from roughly 20 to 79, and was 75% to 85% male. Patients with prior anti-PD-1, anti-PD-L1 or anti-CTLA-4 therapy were eligible; 40% had some.

Study-wide results and caveats: Dose levels from 0.1 to 3.0 mg/kg saw CD4+ and CD8+ blood T cells expand clonally by week 6. The study found that CD8+ T cells averaged more expanded clones than CD4+.

TCRdb's table, derived via immunoSEQ multiplex PCR, lists solely in-frame clones and lacks some. Here the sample spans tens of thousands of clones, around 89% being singletons. The material was CD4+ or CD8+ T cells sorted from blood, obtained in a trial of the OX40 agonist ivuxolimab. The V gene is TRBV28, the J gene TRBJ2-7, with 9 bases aligning to TRBD1. This receptor was taken from an adult with an advanced solid tumor such as melanoma, head and neck, liver or kidney cancer. The CDR3 spells CASSLWDRGYEQYF. The CDR3 nucleotides read TGTGCCAGCAGTTTATGGGACAGGGGTTACGAGCAGTACTTC.